A selection of T cell receptor beta chains follows, all from one sample in a study of control samples from healthy donors and cancer patients. The method was immunoSEQ multiplex PCR; TCRdb's version includes in-frame clones alone and lacks a portion of them. The table has about 30,000 clones, about 80% seen once. The sequenced material came from PBMCs. Receptors were obtained from a man aged 60 to 75 with head and neck cancer. CDR3s include the opening cysteine and the closing phenylalanine or tryptophan. D genes are given only for firm matches. Clone size is stated in some rows and not others, as once, few, many or a class when expanded.

clone_size j_call d_call v_call cdr3_nt cdr3_aa
- TRBJ2-4 - TRBV20-1 TGCAGTGCTAGTAGGCAGCTAGCCAAAAACATTCAGTACTTC CSASRQLAKNIQYF
- TRBJ2-5 - TRBV5-1 TGCGCCAGCAGCGCCCAAGAGACCCAGTACTTC CASSAQETQYF
once TRBJ1-5 - TRBV11-2 TGTGCCAGCAGCCCGCTTGGGGTTGATCAGCCCCAGCATTTT CASSPLGVDQPQHF
- TRBJ2-6 - TRBV6-6 TGTGCCAGCAGTTACGTAGGGGGTGCTGGGGCCAACGTCCTGACTTTC CASSYVGGAGANVLTF
- TRBJ1-1 TRBD1 TRBV9 TGTGCCAGCAGCATTAGACCGGGACAGGGGGCTATCACTGAAGCTTTCTTT CASSIRPGQGAITEAFF
- TRBJ1-2 - TRBV5-4 TGTGCCAGCAGCTCGTTCGGGGTCAGCTATGGCTACACCTTC CASSSFGVSYGYTF
- TRBJ2-7 TRBD2 TRBV5-1 TGCGCCAGCAGCCCAACTAGCGGGAGTGGGGTATCCTACGAGCAGTACTTC CASSPTSGSGVSYEQYF
- TRBJ2-7 - TRBV4-2 TGTGCCAGCAGCCAAGATATAAGGGATTCCTACGAGCAGTACTTC CASSQDIRDSYEQYF
- TRBJ2-1 - TRBV20-1 TGCAGTGCTAGTAACAGCTTTGAGCAGTTCTTC CSASNSFEQFF
- TRBJ2-7 - TRBV27 TGTGCCAGCAGTTTTATAGACAACTCCTACGAGCAGTACTTC CASSFIDNSYEQYF
- TRBJ2-3 - TRBV30 TGTGCCTGGAGTACAGGACTTACCACAGATACGCAGTATTTT CAWSTGLTTDTQYF
- TRBJ2-1 TRBD2 TRBV28 TGTGCCAGCAGTCCATTAAGCGGGAGCAGAACCTACAATGAGCAGTTCTTC CASSPLSGSRTYNEQFF
few TRBJ1-1 - TRBV5-1 TGCGCCAGCAGCATGGCTGGGACACCCGACACTGAAGCTTTCTTT CASSMAGTPDTEAFF
- TRBJ1-1 - TRBV7-6 TGTGCCAGCAGCCCTACCCAGGCGCTCACTGAAGCTTTCTTT CASSPTQALTEAFF
- TRBJ1-1 - TRBV25-1 TGTGCCAGCACCAAGACAATGAACACTGAAGCTTTCTTT CASTKTMNTEAFF
- TRBJ1-1 TRBD1 TRBV11-2 TGTGCCAGCAGCCCGGGACAGGGGTTAGTTTTCGGTCGGACTGAAGCTTTCTTT CASSPGQGLVFGRTEAFF
- TRBJ2-7 - TRBV7-9 TGTGCCAGCATTATCGGGAGTGTGTACGAGCAGTACTTC CASIIGSVYEQYF
- TRBJ2-7 - TRBV2 TGTGCCAGCACTGGGACCACCTACGAAGAGCAGTACTTC CASTGTTYEEQYF
- TRBJ2-1 TRBD2 TRBV19 TGTGCCTGTGGGACTAGCGGGTTAAATGAGCAGTTCTTC CACGTSGLNEQFF
- TRBJ1-5 - TRBV29-1 TGCAGCGTTGGGGGGGGCCGGGGCAATCAGCCCCAGCATTTT CSVGGGRGNQPQHF
- TRBJ1-3 - TRBV5-6 TGTGCCAGCAGCTTCGGCAGGGGTACTGGAAACACCATATATTTT CASSFGRGTGNTIYF
- TRBJ1-6 - TRBV3-1/TRBV3-2 TGTGCCAGCAGCCAAGAAATTCCCCGGGACGGAAGCCTAAATTCACCCCTCCACTTT CASSQEIPRDGSLNSPLHF
once TRBJ2-7 - TRBV28 TGTGCCAGCGGCCTAGTGGACCCTTCCTACGAGCAGTACTTC CASGLVDPSYEQYF
- TRBJ1-2 TRBD1 TRBV12-5 TGTGCTAGTGGTTTCATTGGGACAGGGGGCGTCGGGGGCTACACCTTC CASGFIGTGGVGGYTF
- TRBJ1-1 - TRBV5-6 TGTGCCAGCAGCTTCCGTAGAATGAGAATGGTAGACACTGAAGCTTTCTTT CASSFRRMRMVDTEAFF
- TRBJ2-4 - TRBV7-2 TGTGCCAGCAGGGGTTCGGGATCGAACATTCAGTACTTC CASRGSGSNIQYF
medium-sized TRBJ2-1 - TRBV28 TGTGCCAGCAGTTTATTCCCCCTCACTAGGGGCTCCTACAATGAGCAGTTCTTC CASSLFPLTRGSYNEQFF
- TRBJ1-1 - TRBV30 TGTGCCTGGAGTTTGCAGTTGGAGACTGAAGCTTTCTTT CAWSLQLETEAFF
- TRBJ1-2 TRBD1 TRBV28 TGTGCCAGCAGGGGAACAGGGGGCCGCGGCTACACCTTC CASRGTGGRGYTF
- TRBJ1-1 - TRBV12-5 TGTGCTAGTGGTTTAGGACGGAGCACTGAAGCTTTCTTT CASGLGRSTEAFF
- TRBJ1-4 TRBD1 TRBV5-1 TGCGCCAGCAGCCCAGGGGGCTCGGGTGAAAAACTGTTTTTT CASSPGGSGEKLFF
- TRBJ2-5 - TRBV28 TGTGCCAGCAGCGGATTTGACAGTTTTCAAGAGACCCAGTACTTC CASSGFDSFQETQYF
few TRBJ1-6 TRBD1 TRBV11-2 TGTGCCAGCAGCTTTGAGACAGGGCATAATTCACCCCTCCACTTT CASSFETGHNSPLHF
- TRBJ2-1 TRBD2 TRBV28 TGTGCCAGCAGCCACCTAGCGGGCTTGCCGCCCTACAATGAGCAGTTCTTC CASSHLAGLPPYNEQFF
- TRBJ2-3 TRBD2 TRBV28 TGTGCCAGCAGTACCCTCAAGCGGGAGATAGGTGATACGCAGTATTTT CASSTLKREIGDTQYF
- TRBJ2-1 TRBD1 TRBV15 TGTGCCACCAGCACCCGCCTGGGACAGGAGATAAATGAGCAGTTCTTC CATSTRLGQEINEQFF
few TRBJ2-1 TRBD2 TRBV9 TGTGCCAGCAGCGGGACTAGCGGATCCTACAATGAGCAGTTCTTC CASSGTSGSYNEQFF
- TRBJ1-2 TRBD1 TRBV30 TGTGCCTCCGACAGGGGGCTTATAATAGGCTACACCTTC CASDRGLIIGYTF
- TRBJ1-2 - TRBV4-3 TGCGCCAGCAGCCAAGAAACGACATGGGACTATGGCTACACCTTC CASSQETTWDYGYTF
- TRBJ2-7 TRBD2 TRBV5-4 TGTGCCAGCAGCAGGGCTAGCGGGAGGCAATACTACGAGCAGTACTTC CASSRASGRQYYEQYF
- TRBJ1-2 - TRBV28 TGTGCCAGCCTTCGCCCGCCCAACTATGGCTACACCTTC CASLRPPNYGYTF
- TRBJ2-1 - TRBV10-3 TGTGCCATCAGCGCCAATAGGGAGCAGTTCTTC CAISANREQFF
- TRBJ1-2 TRBD1 TRBV6-5 TGTGCCAGCAGTTACTCGGGGGGACAGGATAACTATGGCTACACCTTC CASSYSGGQDNYGYTF
few TRBJ2-3 TRBD2 TRBV3-1/TRBV3-2 TGTGCCAGCAGCCAAGATCTAGCGGGAGGAGATACGCAGTATTTT CASSQDLAGGDTQYF
- TRBJ2-1 - TRBV15 TGTGCCACCGGCAGGTTCGGAGGGGGCTACAATGAGCAGTTCTTC CATGRFGGGYNEQFF
few TRBJ2-5 - TRBV24-1 TGTGCCACCAGTGATCCGACAGAGCCCCAAGAGACCCAGTACTTC CATSDPTEPQETQYF
- TRBJ2-5 TRBD2 TRBV5-1 TGCGCCAGCAGCTTGGTGACTAGCGGGACCCGGGAGACCCAGTACTTC CASSLVTSGTRETQYF
- TRBJ2-1 - TRBV29-1 TGCAGCGTTGAAAGGCAGTTGGATGAGCAGTTCTTC CSVERQLDEQFF